This is a list of T cell receptor beta chains from one sample in a study of T cells in Graves' hyperthyroidism and ophthalmopathy. TCRdb fed the multiplex PCR reads into MiXCR, producing one record per CDR3 protein. The sample contains nearly 600,000 distinct CDR3 sequences, 14% of which appear only once. The specimen sequenced was blood. These receptors were collected from a woman between 18 and 29 years old with Graves' ophthalmopathy. Each CDR3 is given with its conserved first and last residue. D genes are given only for firm matches. Expanded clones get a size class; other rows say once, few or many, or leave the size out.

D | J | size | V | CDR3 | DNA
TRBD1 | TRBJ2-7 | many | TRBV6-1 | CASSSLTGGRAYEQYF | TGTGCCAGCAGTTCACTAACAGGGGGCCGAGCCTACGAGCAGTACTTC
TRBD2 | TRBJ2-2 | few | TRBV4-1 | CASSWGTSGRRGTGELFF | TGCGCCAGCAGCTGGGGGACTAGCGGGAGACGTGGCACCGGGGAGCTGTTTTTT
TRBD2 | TRBJ2-7 | many | TRBV13 | CASTTLAGGSYEQYF | TGTGCCAGCACTACGTTAGCGGGAGGGAGCTACGAGCAGTACTTC
. | TRBJ2-5 | few | TRBV9 | CASSVGDRETQYF | TGTGCCAGCAGCGTCGGGGATCGGGAGACCCAGTACTTC
. | TRBJ1-5 | . | TRBV28 | CASSVWTEWGNQPQHF | TGTGCCAGCAGTGTGTGGACAGAGTGGGGCAATCAGCCCCAGCATTTT
. | TRBJ2-3 | many | TRBV2 | CASSELGGGPYTDTQYF | TGTGCCAGCAGTGAACTGGGCGGCGGGCCTTACACAGATACGCAGTATTTT
TRBD1 | TRBJ2-1 | many | TRBV20-1 | CSARDPETGPFGEQFF | TGCAGTGCTAGAGATCCGGAGACAGGGCCGTTTGGCGAGCAGTTCTTC
. | TRBJ2-1 | . | TRBV7-9 | CASSLAGGIYNEQFF | TGTGCCAGCAGCTTAGCTGGGGGAATTTACAATGAGCAGTTCTTC
. | TRBJ2-7 | many | TRBV27 | CASSSWSGPYEQYF | TGTGCCAGCAGCTCATGGAGCGGGCCCTACGAGCAGTACTTC
TRBD2 | TRBJ2-3 | . | TRBV15 | CATSRDLAGVLADTQYF | TGTGCCACCAGCAGAGATCTAGCGGGAGTCTTGGCGGATACGCAGTATTTT
. | TRBJ1-2 | . | TRBV19 | CASGQGGQTYYGYTF | TGTGCCAGTGGTCAGGGAGGGCAAACCTACTATGGCTACACCTTC
. | TRBJ1-5 | few | TRBV5-1 | CASHAGPNQPQHF | TGCGCCAGCCACGCAGGGCCCAATCAGCCCCAGCATTTT
TRBD1 | TRBJ2-7 | many | TRBV30 | CAWGQGGSYEQYF | TGTGCCTGGGGACAGGGGGGCTCCTACGAGCAGTACTTC
TRBD2 | TRBJ2-1 | many | TRBV11-3 | CASSLDGGGGNNEQFF | TGTGCCAGCAGCTTAGATGGGGGCGGGGGGAACAATGAGCAGTTCTTC
. | TRBJ1-5 | many | TRBV3-1 | CASSQGAGVNQPQHF | TGTGCCAGCAGCCAAGGCGCGGGGGTAAATCAGCCCCAGCATTTT
. | TRBJ2-7 | many | TRBV12-3/TRBV12-4 | CASSLQETGNEQYF | TGTGCCAGCAGTTTACAGGAAACAGGGAACGAGCAGTACTTC
. | TRBJ1-1 | many | TRBV7-3 | CASSRQGMNTEAFF | TGTGCCAGCAGCCGGCAGGGGATGAACACTGAAGCTTTCTTT
TRBD2 | TRBJ2-3 | few | TRBV6-1 | CASSASGRGTDTQYF | TGTGCCAGCAGTGCTAGCGGGAGGGGCACAGATACGCAGTATTTT
TRBD2 | TRBJ2-7 | . | TRBV7-2 | CASSARTSGMHEQYF | TGTGCCAGCAGCGCGCGGACTAGCGGGATGCACGAGCAGTACTTC
. | TRBJ1-1 | many | TRBV4-2 | CASSLDGGLMNTEAFF | TGTGCCAGCAGCCTAGATGGGGGGCTCATGAACACTGAAGCTTTCTTT
. | TRBJ2-2 | few | TRBV6-5 | CASSYGQPNTGELFF | TGTGCCAGCAGTTACGGGCAGCCAAACACCGGGGAGCTGTTTTTT
. | TRBJ2-2 | few | TRBV27 | CASSHREGTGELFF | TGTGCCAGCAGTCATAGAGAGGGGACCGGGGAGCTGTTTTTT
TRBD1 | TRBJ2-3 | many | TRBV18 | CASSRQGIRTDTQYF | TGTGCCAGCTCCCGACAGGGGATCCGCACAGATACGCAGTATTTT
TRBD1 | TRBJ2-5 | many | TRBV7-3 | CASSLSGTGGRETQYF | TGTGCCAGCAGCTTAAGTGGGACAGGGGGCCGAGAGACCCAGTACTTC
. | TRBJ1-2 | few | TRBV25-1 | CASSEQVQGKSVYGYTF | TGTGCCAGCAGTGAACAAGTTCAAGGGAAGAGTGTCTATGGCTACACCTTC
. | TRBJ2-1 | many | TRBV27 | CASSLRGAYNEQFF | TGTGCCAGCAGTTTGCGCGGAGCCTACAATGAGCAGTTCTTC
. | TRBJ1-1 | many | TRBV30 | CAWGGGGTEAFF | TGTGCCTGGGGGGGAGGGGGTACTGAAGCTTTCTTT
TRBD2 | TRBJ2-1 | many | TRBV24-1 | CATSFGFSGADNEQFF | TGTGCCACCAGTTTTGGGTTTAGCGGGGCAGACAATGAGCAGTTCTTC
. | TRBJ2-7 | many | TRBV24-1 | CATSAGAGISYEQYF | TGTGCCACCAGCGCCGGAGCAGGGATATCCTACGAGCAGTACTTC
TRBD1 | TRBJ1-1 | many | TRBV5-1 | CASSLGRTGLEAFF | TGCGCCAGCAGCTTGGGACGGACAGGGTTGGAAGCTTTCTTT
. | TRBJ2-1 | many | TRBV11-2 | CASSLSALDEQFF | TGTGCCAGCAGCTTATCAGCTCTTGATGAGCAGTTCTTC
TRBD2 | TRBJ2-7 | many | TRBV6-2/TRBV6-3 | CASRALAGVFEQYF | TGTGCCAGCAGGGCACTAGCGGGAGTTTTCGAGCAGTACTTC
TRBD1 | TRBJ2-5 | many | TRBV20-1 | CSARAEQGASETQYF | TGCAGTGCTAGAGCAGAACAGGGGGCTAGTGAGACCCAGTACTTC
. | TRBJ2-2 | few | TRBV5-1 | CASSLELRALYVGELFF | TGCGCCAGCAGCTTGGAATTGCGGGCTCTGTATGTCGGGGAGCTGTTTTTT
. | TRBJ1-1 | many | TRBV11-3 | CASSLGRLTEAFF | TGTGCCAGCAGCTTAGGCAGGTTAACTGAAGCTTTCTTT
. | TRBJ2-1 | few | TRBV19 | CASSISAGDGDNKQFF | TGTGCCAGTAGTATAAGTGCGGGAGATGGGGACAATAAGCAGTTCTTC
. | TRBJ1-2 | many | TRBV5-1 | CASSLTTDLNYGYTF | TGCGCCAGCAGCTTAACGACAGACTTGAACTATGGCTACACCTTC
. | TRBJ2-3 | many | TRBV3-1 | CASSLLEGTDTQYF | TGTGCCAGCAGCCTATTGGAGGGAACAGATACGCAGTATTTT
TRBD2 | TRBJ2-1 | . | TRBV2 | CASSEEAGGGYNEQFF | TGTGCCAGCAGTGAAGAAGCGGGAGGAGGGTACAATGAGCAGTTCTTC
. | TRBJ1-1 | . | TRBV2 | CASALLPMNTEAFF | TGTGCCAGCGCTCTACTACCAATGAACACTGAAGCTTTCTTT
TRBD1 | TRBJ1-1 | many | TRBV2 | CASRETTGGETEAFF | TGTGCCAGCAGAGAAACGACAGGGGGGGAGACTGAAGCTTTCTTT
. | TRBJ2-5 | many | TRBV28 | CASSGIPLGWGETQYF | TGTGCCAGCAGCGGAATCCCCCTCGGCTGGGGGGAGACCCAGTACTTC
. | TRBJ2-7 | few | TRBV3-1 | CASSQGSGRRDRSYEQYF | TGTGCCAGCAGCCAAGGGAGCGGGCGTCGGGACAGATCCTACGAGCAGTACTTC
TRBD2 | TRBJ2-7 | many | TRBV7-2 | CASSPGGLASYEQYF | TGTGCCAGCAGCCCAGGGGGACTAGCGAGCTACGAGCAGTACTTC
. | TRBJ2-4 | few | TRBV29-1 | CSAQGRDPRKNIQYF | TGCAGCGCTCAGGGGCGGGACCCTCGCAAAAACATTCAGTACTTC
. | TRBJ1-5 | few | TRBV27 | CASSGALNQPQHF | TGTGCCAGCAGTGGGGCCCTCAATCAGCCCCAGCATTTT
. | TRBJ2-1 | . | TRBV11-3 | CASSSPSPTREQFF | TGTGCCAGCAGCTCACCTAGCCCCACCAGAGAGCAGTTCTTC
. | TRBJ2-2 | few | TRBV12-5 | CASGLGPRGGELFF | TGTGCTAGTGGTTTGGGCCCCCGGGGCGGGGAGCTGTTTTTT
. | TRBJ2-2 | many | TRBV6-6 | CASSYERVDTGELFF | TGTGCCAGCAGTTACGAACGTGTAGACACCGGGGAGCTGTTTTTT
TRBD2 | TRBJ2-7 | many | TRBV5-5 | CASRKRRTSPYEQYF | TGTGCCAGCAGGAAGAGAAGGACTAGCCCCTACGAGCAGTACTTC
TRBD2 | TRBJ2-3 | . | TRBV7-8 | CASSLVWARLAGDTQYF | TGTGCCAGCAGCTTAGTGTGGGCCCGACTAGCGGGTGATACGCAGTATTTT
TRBD1 | TRBJ2-1 | few | TRBV6-7 | CASSLAKWDRPYNEQFF | TGTGCCAGCAGTTTAGCAAAGTGGGACAGACCCTACAATGAGCAGTTCTTC